What follows are 20 T cell receptor beta chains derived from one specimen sequenced in a study of T cell changes during pregnancy in multiple sclerosis. Generated by immunoSEQ multiplex PCR, the TCRdb table keeps only in-frame clones and is missing some. Of 39,000 or so clones listed, approximately 92% are singletons. The specimen comprised CD8+ T cells from peripheral blood mononuclear cells, sampled after pregnancy. The source is a female donor with multiple sclerosis, enrolled in a pregnancy study.

This chain joins TRBV18 and TRBJ1-5; D remains ambiguous. Germline CDR1 and CDR2: KGHSH and LQKENI. V lost 6 bases, J lost 7 bases, and 10 bases lay in between. The CDR3 is made up of 12 amino acids. CDR3 amino acids: CASSRGGQPQHF. CDR3 nucleotides: TGTGCCAGCTCCAGAGGTGGACAGCCCCAGCATTTT.

J is TRBJ2-5 and V is TRBV7-9, with 7 bases matching TRBD1. Germline CDR1 SEHNR, CDR2 FQNEAQ (reference sequence). V dropped 6 bases and J dropped 2; count of bases not matched to a gene: 9. This CDR3 has 15 amino acids. The CDR3 region has the DNA TGTGCCAGCAGTTCCTTGGGGGACAGACAAGAGACCCAGTACTTC. Encoded protein: CASSSLGDRQETQYF.

About this clone itself: A clone one base away is much larger, so this may be a read error. V and J are TRBV6-4 and TRBJ2-3; TRBD2 matches at 10 bases. V was pared by 5 bases and J by 4 bases, with 3 bases of the junction left unmatched. CDR3 size: 14 residues. Looked up from germline, CDR1 is MRHNA and CDR2 is SNTAGT. The CDR3 nucleotides are TGTGCCAGCAGTAGCGGGGGGGCCTCAGATACGCAGTATTTT. Encoded protein: CASSSGGASDTQYF.

This clone was recorded a few times. Sequence at one end of the junction differs from germline and may be a read error. This chain uses TRBV9 with TRBJ1-2, with D unresolved. CDR1 and CDR2 (germline): SGDLS, YYNGEE. The CDR3 spans 9 residues. CDR3 loop: CASSGDMMF. CDR3 DNA sequence: TGTGCCAGCAGCGGTGACATGATGTTC.

As concerns this clone: An end of the junction does not agree with germline; a read error may underlie this. The V gene is TRBV19, the J gene TRBJ2-1, with 7 bases aligning to TRBD2. Germline CDR1 reads LNHDA; CDR2 reads SQIVND (reference sequence). The CDR3 sequence is 16 residues long. CDR3: CASSLEAGSSYNEQFF. DNA of the CDR3: TGTGCCAGTAGTCTAGAAGCGGGAAGCTCCTACAATGAGCAGTTCTTC.

This chain uses TRBV6-5 with TRBJ2-2, with a weak D call TRBD2 (5 bases). V lost 6 bases and J lost 4, with 9 bases in between. The germline V gene has CDR1 MNHEY and CDR2 SVGAGI. This CDR3 region has 13 residues. CDR3 sequence reads: CASSPTSTGELFF. The CDR3 nucleotides read TGTGCCAGCAGCCCCACTAGCACCGGGGAGCTGTTTTTT.

The chain has TRBV19 and TRBJ1-5; 8 bases are a match to TRBD1. CDR3 size: 16 residues. CDR1 and CDR2 from the germline V gene are LNHDA and SQIVND (reference sequence). V was pared by 9 bases and J by 3 bases, with 13 bases of the junction left unmatched. CDR3 DNA: TGTGCCAGCACCCGGACAGGGACCTCTTACAATCAGCCCCAGCATTTT. Translation gives CASTRTGTSYNQPQHF.

This chain uses TRBV2 with TRBJ1-4, with D perhaps matching TRBD1 (5 bases). CDR3 size: 15 residues. CDR1 and CDR2 from the germline V gene are SNHLY and FYNNEI. Trimming cost V 6 bases and J 7 bases, with 18 bases left between them. CDR3 sequence (DNA): TGTGCCAGCAGCTCCGGAGGGGAAAGAGGTGAAAAACTGTTTTTT. Translating gives CASSSGGERGEKLFF.

This clone has more than one count but fewer than ten. The gene calls are TRBV20-1 and TRBJ2-5, with D uncertain. The germline CDR1 and CDR2 sequences are DFQATT and SNEGSKA (reference sequence). The germline V and J ends were trimmed by 7 bases and 5 bases, with 11 bases remaining between them. The CDR3 extends over 11 amino acids. The CDR3 DNA is TGCAGTGTTCCGACTTTTGAGACCCAGTACTTC. This sequence encodes CSVPTFETQYF.

The CDR3 bases are TGTGCCACCAGCAGAGGGACTAGCGGTTACACAGATACGCAGTATTTT. As protein: CATSRGTSGYTDTQYF. The gene calls are TRBV15 and TRBJ2-3; 10 bases are shared with TRBD2. The CDR3 loop spans 16 amino acids. Germline V gene sequence: CDR1 LNHNV, CDR2 YYDKDF (reference sequence). The V and J ends lost 1 base and 2 bases, in that order; junction bases with no gene match: 3.

The chain combines TRBV27 with TRBJ2-3; D possibly corresponds to TRBD1 (5 bases). The ends were cut back, 2 bases at V and 3 bases at J, with 9 bases in the middle. The CDR3 has 14 residues. Germline V gene sequence: CDR1 MNHEY, CDR2 SMNVEV (reference sequence). Here the CDR3 reads CASSLTHRTDTQYF. CDR3 coding DNA: TGTGCCAGCAGTTTAACCCACAGGACAGATACGCAGTATTTT.

The J gene is TRBJ1-2, the V gene TRBV27; 7 bases line up with TRBD1. In germline, CDR1 is MNHEY, CDR2 SMNVEV (reference sequence). The J segment lost 0 bases and the V segment lost 6 bases, leaving 10 bases of the junction unmatched. The CDR3 is made up of 16 amino acids. Written as DNA, the CDR3 is TGTGCCAGCAGCTCAGGGGGTCGGGATCCTAACTATGGCTACACCTTC. Translating gives CASSSGGRDPNYGYTF.

The rearrangement joins TRBV25-1 to TRBJ2-7; D possibly corresponds to TRBD2 (5 bases). The V end lost 6 bases, the J end lost 0 bases, and 9 bases lay between the germline ends. CDR1 and CDR2 (germline): MGHDK, SYGVNS. There are 13 residues in the CDR3. DNA for the CDR3: TGTGCCAGCAGAGACCGGGGCTCCTACGAGCAGTACTTC. Protein: CASRDRGSYEQYF.

The chain links TRBV10-3 to TRBJ2-7, with a tentative D call TRBD1 (7 bases). The CDR3 is made up of 15 amino acids. The V gene's germline CDR1 is ENHRY and CDR2 SYGVKD. V shed 3 bases and J shed 3 bases, with 15 bases lying between them. CDR3 sequence: CAISDPEGQNYEQYF. The CDR3 DNA follows: TGTGCCATCAGTGACCCGGAGGGACAGAACTACGAGCAGTACTTC.

CDR3 protein: CASSYSLAAIKETQYF. In nucleotides, the CDR3 is TGTGCCAGCAGTTACTCACTAGCGGCCATAAAAGAGACCCAGTACTTC. This chain uses TRBV6-6 with TRBJ2-5; 8 nucleotides line up with TRBD2. V was pared by 0 bases and J by 3 bases, with 6 bases of the junction left unmatched. Germline CDR1 MNHNY, CDR2 SVGAGI (reference sequence). There are 16 residues in the CDR3.

This rearrangement joins TRBV5-1 to TRBJ1-1; TRBD1 aligns across 9 bases. The germline V gene encodes CDR1 SGHRS and CDR2 YFSETQ. There are 15 residues in the CDR3. Germline trimming cut 0 bases from V and 2 bases from J; bases unmatched to any gene: 2. CDR3 loop: CASSLEQGANTEAFF. The CDR3 region has the DNA TGCGCCAGCAGCTTGGAACAGGGGGCCAACACTGAAGCTTTCTTT.

The chain has TRBV12-2 and TRBJ1-2; TRBD1 is taken as the D call from the table, unchecked against the DNA. TRBV12-2 is assigned pseudogene status. The CDR3 length is 15 residues. The CDR3 region is CASRFTTGRDYGYTF. CDR3 DNA sequence: TGTGCAAGTCGCTTTACTACAGGACGGGACTATGGCTACACCTTC.

The J gene is TRBJ2-7, the V gene TRBV7-9; D may be TRBD1 (6 bases). CDR3 length equals 14 residues. Trimming took 4 bases from V and 3 from J, leaving 13 bases between them. The V gene's germline CDR1 is SEHNR and CDR2 FQNEAQ (reference sequence). In DNA form, the CDR3 reads TGTGCCAGCAGCTCCCCCGACAGGAACTACGAGCAGTACTTC. Translated: CASSSPDRNYEQYF.

The chain recombines TRBV28 with TRBJ1-2, with D unclear. The CDR3 spans 15 residues. CDR1 and CDR2 (germline): MDHEN, SYDVKM. V shed 6 bases and J shed 7 bases, with 21 bases lying between them. CDR3 DNA sequence: TGTGCCAGCAGCCCCGCGGAGATCGGGGTACGTGGCTACACCTTC. As protein: CASSPAEIGVRGYTF.

This chain connects TRBV5-1 to TRBJ2-3, with 10 bases aligning to TRBD2. The germline V gene encodes CDR1 SGHRS and CDR2 YFSETQ. This CDR3 has 16 amino acids. V trimming: 4 bases; J trimming: 5 bases; junction bases outside the gene matches: 10. CDR3: CASSRGTSEVRDTQYF. As DNA, the CDR3 is TGCGCCAGCAGCCGTGGGACTAGCGAAGTTAGAGATACGCAGTATTTT.